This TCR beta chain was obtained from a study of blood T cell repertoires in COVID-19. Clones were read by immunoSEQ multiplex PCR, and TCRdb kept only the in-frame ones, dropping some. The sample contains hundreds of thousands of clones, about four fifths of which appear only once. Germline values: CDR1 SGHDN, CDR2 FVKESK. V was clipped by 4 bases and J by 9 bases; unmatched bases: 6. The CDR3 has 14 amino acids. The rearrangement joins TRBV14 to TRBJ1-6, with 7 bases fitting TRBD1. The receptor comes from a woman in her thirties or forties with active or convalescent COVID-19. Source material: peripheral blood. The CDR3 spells CASSPRQGGSPLHF. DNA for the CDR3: TGTGCCAGCAGCCCACGACAGGGAGGTTCACCCCTCCACTTT.